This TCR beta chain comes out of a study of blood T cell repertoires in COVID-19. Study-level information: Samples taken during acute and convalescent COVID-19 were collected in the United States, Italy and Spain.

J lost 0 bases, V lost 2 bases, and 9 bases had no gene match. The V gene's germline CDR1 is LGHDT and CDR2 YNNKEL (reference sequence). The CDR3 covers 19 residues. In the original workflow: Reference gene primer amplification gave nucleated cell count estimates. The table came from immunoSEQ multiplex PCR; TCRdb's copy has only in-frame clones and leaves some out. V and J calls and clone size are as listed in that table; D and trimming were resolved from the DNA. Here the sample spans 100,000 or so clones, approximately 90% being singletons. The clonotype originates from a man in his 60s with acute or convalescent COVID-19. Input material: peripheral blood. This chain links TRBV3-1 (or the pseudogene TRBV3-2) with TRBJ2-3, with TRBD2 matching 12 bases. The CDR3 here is CASSQPGLAGYTSTDTQYF. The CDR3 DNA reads TGTGCCAGCAGCCAACCGGGACTAGCGGGTTATACTAGCACAGATACGCAGTATTTT.